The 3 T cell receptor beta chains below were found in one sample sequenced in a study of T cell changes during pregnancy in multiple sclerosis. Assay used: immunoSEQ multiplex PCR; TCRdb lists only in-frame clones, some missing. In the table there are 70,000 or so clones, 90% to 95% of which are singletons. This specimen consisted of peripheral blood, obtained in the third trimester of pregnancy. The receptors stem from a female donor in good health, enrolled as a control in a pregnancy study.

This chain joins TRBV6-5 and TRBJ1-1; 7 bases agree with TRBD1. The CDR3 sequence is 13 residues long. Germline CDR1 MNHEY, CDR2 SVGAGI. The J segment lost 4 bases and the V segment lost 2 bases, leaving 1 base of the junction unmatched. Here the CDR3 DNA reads TGTGCCAGCAGTTACCCAGGGGGCACTGAAGCTTTCTTT. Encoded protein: CASSYPGGTEAFF.

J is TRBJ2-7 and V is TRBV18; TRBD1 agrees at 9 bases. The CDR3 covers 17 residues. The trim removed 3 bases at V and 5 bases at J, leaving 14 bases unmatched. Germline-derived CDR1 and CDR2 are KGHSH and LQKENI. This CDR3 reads CASSPFRRDREEDEQYF. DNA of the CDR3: TGTGCCAGCTCACCTTTCCGCCGGGACAGGGAGGAGGACGAGCAGTACTTC.

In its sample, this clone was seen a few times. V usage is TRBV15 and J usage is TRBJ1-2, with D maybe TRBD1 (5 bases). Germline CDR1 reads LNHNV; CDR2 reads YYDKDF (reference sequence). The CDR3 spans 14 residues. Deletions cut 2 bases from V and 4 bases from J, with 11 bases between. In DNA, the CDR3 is TGTGCCACCAGCAGACCAGGGATCCTCTATGGCTACACCTTC. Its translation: CATSRPGILYGYTF.